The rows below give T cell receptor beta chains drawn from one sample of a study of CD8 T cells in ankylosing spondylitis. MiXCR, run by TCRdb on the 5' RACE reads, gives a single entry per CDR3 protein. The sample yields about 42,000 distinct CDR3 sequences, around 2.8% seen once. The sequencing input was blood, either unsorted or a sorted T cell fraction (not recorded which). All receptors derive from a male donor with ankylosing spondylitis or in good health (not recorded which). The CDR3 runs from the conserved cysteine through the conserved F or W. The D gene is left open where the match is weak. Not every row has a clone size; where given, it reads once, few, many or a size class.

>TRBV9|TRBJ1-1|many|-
TGTGCCAGCAGCCGGGGGGAGCTCGCTGAAGCTTTCTTT
CASSRGELAEAFF
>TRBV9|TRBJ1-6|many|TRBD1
TGTGCCAGCAGCGACGACAGGGGACGAAGGAATTCACCCCTCCACTTT
CASSDDRGRRNSPLHF
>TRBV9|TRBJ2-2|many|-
TGTGCCAGCAGCGTAGGTCTTCCCACCGGGGAGCTGTTTTTT
CASSVGLPTGELFF
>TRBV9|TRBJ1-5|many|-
TGTGCCAGCAGCGCAGTAAGCAATCAGCCCCAGCATTTT
CASSAVSNQPQHF
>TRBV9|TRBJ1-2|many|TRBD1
TGTGCCAGCAGCGCCACAGGGGAATACGGCTACACCTTC
CASSATGEYGYTF
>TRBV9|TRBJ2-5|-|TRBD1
TGTGCCAGCAGCGACCGGGACAGGGGAGAGACCCAGTACTTC
CASSDRDRGETQYF
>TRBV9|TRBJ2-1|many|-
TGTGCCAGCAGCCGGCAAACGGGTCGGTCCTACAATGAGCAGTTCTTC
CASSRQTGRSYNEQFF
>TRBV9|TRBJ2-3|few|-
TGTGCCAGCAGCGTGCGGACAAGGGGCACAGATACGCAGTATTTT
CASSVRTRGTDTQYF
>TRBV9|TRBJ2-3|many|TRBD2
TGTGCCAGCAGCTGGGGCGGGAGTTCAGATACGCAGTATTTT
CASSWGGSSDTQYF
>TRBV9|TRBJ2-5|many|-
TGTGCCAGCAGCGTAGGGGAGCATATGGAGACCCAGTACTTC
CASSVGEHMETQYF
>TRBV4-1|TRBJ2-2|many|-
TGCGCCAGCAGCCAAGATCGCTCTACCGGGGAGCTGTTTTTT
CASSQDRSTGELFF
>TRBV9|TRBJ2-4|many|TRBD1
TGTGCCAGCAGCGTCGACAGGGTTGGGGCCAAAAACATTCAGTACTTC
CASSVDRVGAKNIQYF
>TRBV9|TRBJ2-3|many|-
TGTGCCAGCAGCGTACAGGCCGCGGCCGGCCCGCAGTATTTT
CASSVQAAAGPQYF
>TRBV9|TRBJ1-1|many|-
TGTGCCAGCAGTAGGTCATTAGTGAACACTGAAGCTTTCTTT
CASSRSLVNTEAFF
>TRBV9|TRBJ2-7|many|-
TGTGCCAGCAGCGTGGGGGGCCGGAGCTCCTACGAGCAGTACTTC
CASSVGGRSSYEQYF
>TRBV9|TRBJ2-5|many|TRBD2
TGTGCCAGCAGCGTGACTAGCGGGAGTAGTACAGAGACCCAGTACTTC
CASSVTSGSSTETQYF
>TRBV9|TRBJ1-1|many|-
TGTGCCAGCAGCGTAGCCTCGAACACTGAAGCTTTCTTT
CASSVASNTEAFF
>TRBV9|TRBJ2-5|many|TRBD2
TGTGCCAGCAGCAGGGCTAGCGGTCTCCAAGAGACCCAGTACTTC
CASSRASGLQETQYF
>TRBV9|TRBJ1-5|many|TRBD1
TGTGCCAGCAGCGAAGGACAGGGGGATCAGCCCCAGCATTTT
CASSEGQGDQPQHF
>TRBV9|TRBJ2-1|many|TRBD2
TGTGCCAGCAGCGTAGGCACTAGCGGGAGTGGGAATGAGCAGTTCTTC
CASSVGTSGSGNEQFF
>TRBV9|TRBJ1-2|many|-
TGTGCCAGCAGCGTAGAGGGAAATCCGAACTATGGCTACACCTTC
CASSVEGNPNYGYTF
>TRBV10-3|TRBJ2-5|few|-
TGTGCCTTCAGTCTTCCCCGCGCCGTGGCTTGGGGAAGGAAAGAGACCCAGTACTTC
CAFSLPRAVAWGRKETQYF
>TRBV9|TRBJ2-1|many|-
TGTGCCAGCAGCGTGGGGGGGCCCGGGACTTATGAGCAGTTCTTC
CASSVGGPGTYEQFF
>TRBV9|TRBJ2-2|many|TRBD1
TGTGCCAGCAGCGTGAGAGACAGGGGCCACACCGGGGAGCTGTTTTTT
CASSVRDRGHTGELFF
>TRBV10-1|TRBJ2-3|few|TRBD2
TGCGCCAGCAGGGAGGCCGTTAGCCTAGCGGGAGCAGGAACAGATACGCAGTATTTT
CASREAVSLAGAGTDTQYF